A selection of T cell receptor beta chains follows, all from one sample in a study of cytomegalovirus exposure and HLA in healthy donors. TCRdb keeps only in-frame clones here, not all; method: immunoSEQ multiplex PCR. Seen here are roughly 130,000 clones, roughly 80% observed once, and the top ten hold around 2.1%. Sample: PBMCs. These receptors all come from a woman aged 40 to 50 in good health and CMV-seropositive. CDR3s leave out the opening cysteine and the closing phenylalanine or tryptophan. The order of the fields is V gene, clone size, J gene, CDR3 length, CDR3 protein. For some rows the clone size is stated as once, few or many, or as a class when expanded; others skip it.

v_call: TRBV28
clone_size: medium-sized
j_call: TRBJ1-1
cdr3_length: 11
cdr3_aa: ASSRDRVTEAF

v_call: TRBV14
clone_size: few
j_call: TRBJ2-4
cdr3_length: 15
cdr3_aa: ASSSGGEGVPKNIQY

v_call: TRBV5-1
clone_size: NA
j_call: TRBJ1-2
cdr3_length: 12
cdr3_aa: ASSLGNGQLGYT

v_call: TRBV4-2
clone_size: few
j_call: TRBJ2-1
cdr3_length: 16
cdr3_aa: ASSQGPAQGARNNEQF

v_call: TRBV29-1
clone_size: NA
j_call: TRBJ2-6
cdr3_length: 15
cdr3_aa: SVAGVQERSGANVLT

v_call: TRBV19
clone_size: NA
j_call: TRBJ1-1
cdr3_length: 15
cdr3_aa: ASSAHRGYKGYAEAF

v_call: TRBV19
clone_size: few
j_call: TRBJ1-5
cdr3_length: 11
cdr3_aa: ASNSGINQPQH

v_call: TRBV7-8
clone_size: NA
j_call: TRBJ2-7
cdr3_length: 15
cdr3_aa: ASSSHERGVPSYEQY

v_call: TRBV11-2
clone_size: NA
j_call: NA
cdr3_length: 14
cdr3_aa: ASSDTGWGTPYEQY

v_call: TRBV5-4
clone_size: NA
j_call: TRBJ2-1
cdr3_length: 12
cdr3_aa: ASSRGQVPYEQF

v_call: TRBV6-5
clone_size: NA
j_call: TRBJ1-1
cdr3_length: 11
cdr3_aa: ASRGPLNTEAF

v_call: TRBV5-6
clone_size: NA
j_call: TRBJ1-1
cdr3_length: 13
cdr3_aa: ASSLGTAMNTEAF

v_call: TRBV5-8
clone_size: NA
j_call: TRBJ2-5
cdr3_length: 14
cdr3_aa: ASSLALATGQETQY

v_call: TRBV6-1
clone_size: NA
j_call: TRBJ2-5
cdr3_length: 11
cdr3_aa: ASSALGGETQY

v_call: TRBV28
clone_size: NA
j_call: TRBJ2-5
cdr3_length: 13
cdr3_aa: ASSRGQGRPETQY

v_call: TRBV5-6
clone_size: NA
j_call: TRBJ2-3
cdr3_length: 12
cdr3_aa: ASSYRGSTDTQY

v_call: TRBV28
clone_size: once
j_call: TRBJ2-2
cdr3_length: 13
cdr3_aa: ASGLGLAGTGELF

v_call: TRBV27
clone_size: NA
j_call: TRBJ1-2
cdr3_length: 11
cdr3_aa: ASSLSQGNGYT

v_call: TRBV2
clone_size: NA
j_call: TRBJ1-1
cdr3_length: 11
cdr3_aa: ASSVAGKAGAF

v_call: TRBV4-1
clone_size: once
j_call: TRBJ2-7
cdr3_length: 11
cdr3_aa: ASSLTSGHEQY

v_call: TRBV7-9
clone_size: NA
j_call: TRBJ2-7
cdr3_length: 17
cdr3_aa: ASSSMGTSGRHSSYEQY

v_call: TRBV6-5
clone_size: NA
j_call: TRBJ1-1
cdr3_length: 10
cdr3_aa: ASSGDIFEAF

v_call: TRBV18
clone_size: NA
j_call: NA
cdr3_length: 12
cdr3_aa: ASSLQGEAYEQY

v_call: TRBV9
clone_size: NA
j_call: TRBJ2-7
cdr3_length: 13
cdr3_aa: ASSVGQGTTYEQY

v_call: TRBV18
clone_size: few
j_call: TRBJ2-7
cdr3_length: 12
cdr3_aa: ASSPTSGSYEQY

v_call: TRBV13
clone_size: NA
j_call: TRBJ1-4
cdr3_length: 14
cdr3_aa: ASSLGGGTESEKLF

v_call: TRBV6-1
clone_size: NA
j_call: TRBJ2-5
cdr3_length: 11
cdr3_aa: ASTRTGRETQY

v_call: TRBV5-5
clone_size: NA
j_call: TRBJ2-7
cdr3_length: 11
cdr3_aa: ASSLNRAYEQY

v_call: TRBV9
clone_size: NA
j_call: TRBJ1-2
cdr3_length: 13
cdr3_aa: ASSVGTGGAYGYT

v_call: TRBV13
clone_size: few
j_call: TRBJ1-1
cdr3_length: 11
cdr3_aa: ASSLGLAHEAF

v_call: TRBV28
clone_size: few
j_call: TRBJ1-5
cdr3_length: 12
cdr3_aa: ASSLDSYNQPQH

v_call: TRBV11-1
clone_size: NA
j_call: TRBJ2-2
cdr3_length: 13
cdr3_aa: ASSWGQNGPGELF

v_call: TRBV4-1
clone_size: once
j_call: TRBJ2-7
cdr3_length: 17
cdr3_aa: ASSQGPAGILSSSYEQY

v_call: TRBV6-6
clone_size: NA
j_call: TRBJ2-1
cdr3_length: 12
cdr3_aa: ASSLAIGYNEQF

v_call: TRBV2
clone_size: NA
j_call: TRBJ1-5
cdr3_length: 13
cdr3_aa: ASSAAPSRNQPQH

v_call: TRBV5-1
clone_size: once
j_call: TRBJ1-1
cdr3_length: 13
cdr3_aa: ASSGIQGADLEAF

v_call: TRBV18
clone_size: NA
j_call: TRBJ1-1
cdr3_length: 12
cdr3_aa: ASSPPEAGAEAF

v_call: TRBV7-9
clone_size: NA
j_call: TRBJ2-1
cdr3_length: 17
cdr3_aa: ASSPPRGADNPSYNEQF

v_call: TRBV9
clone_size: NA
j_call: TRBJ2-1
cdr3_length: 12
cdr3_aa: ASSPVPGIHEQF

v_call: TRBV6-5
clone_size: NA
j_call: TRBJ1-2
cdr3_length: 13
cdr3_aa: ASSKQGNANYGYT

v_call: TRBV19
clone_size: NA
j_call: TRBJ2-3
cdr3_length: 15
cdr3_aa: ASSNSGRGISTDTQY

v_call: TRBV6-4
clone_size: NA
j_call: TRBJ1-2
cdr3_length: 11
cdr3_aa: ASHQTAVYGYT

v_call: TRBV6-5
clone_size: few
j_call: TRBJ1-4
cdr3_length: 12
cdr3_aa: ASGPVATNEKLF

v_call: TRBV6-1
clone_size: NA
j_call: TRBJ2-1
cdr3_length: 12
cdr3_aa: ASRGLAGHNEQF

v_call: TRBV6-5
clone_size: NA
j_call: TRBJ2-3
cdr3_length: 13
cdr3_aa: AAGRGLAVGDTQY

v_call: TRBV11-1
clone_size: few
j_call: TRBJ1-1
cdr3_length: 16
cdr3_aa: ASSLYFGKELRGTEAF

v_call: TRBV6-5
clone_size: NA
j_call: TRBJ1-1
cdr3_length: 11
cdr3_aa: ASGQGAGTEAF

v_call: TRBV7-9
clone_size: NA
j_call: TRBJ1-2
cdr3_length: 11
cdr3_aa: ASSLAQGYGYT

v_call: TRBV27
clone_size: NA
j_call: TRBJ2-1
cdr3_length: 13
cdr3_aa: ASSWDRGSYNEQF